This passage covers 22 T cell receptor beta chains from one sample sequenced in a study of blood T cell repertoires in COVID-19 (dated by TCRdb to the early 2020s). Library method: the immunoSEQ multiplex PCR assay. TCRdb took this table from immuneACCESS and kept in-frame rearrangements with V and J called. Such tables lack part of the clones; where checked against another copy, unresolved V genes explain under half of the gap, and the rest is unexplained. Across this sample there are about 210,000 clones, with about 83% seen only once. The ten largest clones represent approximately 8% of the sample. Source material: peripheral blood. The receptors originated from a woman in her forties or fifties with active or convalescent COVID-19.

This chain links TRBV5-4 with TRBJ2-2; D may be TRBD2 (5 bases). Germline CDR1 is SGHNT and CDR2 is YYREEE (reference sequence). Trimming left V 1 base short and J 1 base short, with 11 bases between. The CDR3 runs 16 residues. Written as DNA, the CDR3 is TGTGCCAGCAGCTTGCCCGGGGAAGTGAACACCGGGGAGCTGTTTTTT. Translation: CASSLPGEVNTGELFF. The entire variable domain, with the rest obtained from reference TRBV5-4 and TRBJ2-2, is as follows: ETGVTQSPTHLIKTRGQQVTLRCSSQSGHNTVSWYQQALGQGPQFIFQYYREEENGRGNFPPRFSGLQFPNYSSELNVNALELDDSALYLCASSLPGEVNTGELFFGEGSRLTVL.

The gene calls are TRBV24-1 and TRBJ2-1, with 8 bases matching TRBD1. The CDR3 sequence is 16 residues long. Germline V CDR1 and CDR2: KGHDR, SFDVKD. With 4 bases clipped from V and 6 bases from J, the junction kept 10 bases outside the gene matches. The CDR3 is CATSDITGTGRNEQFF. CDR3 in DNA: TGTGCCACCAGTGACATAACCGGGACAGGACGCAATGAGCAGTTCTTC.

CDR3 nucleotides: TGTGCCAGCAGTTTGAAGGGGCACGAGCAGTACTTC. Translated: CASSLKGHEQYF. The J gene is TRBJ2-7, the V gene TRBV28; a possible D gene is TRBD1 (5 bases). CDR1 MDHEN and CDR2 SYDVKM come from the germline V gene. Trimming left V 3 bases short and J 5 bases short, with 8 bases between. The length of the CDR3 is 12 residues.

The rearrangement uses TRBV6-6 and TRBJ2-5, with 7 nucleotides matching TRBD2. CDR1 and CDR2 (germline): MNHNY, SVGAGI (reference sequence). V lost 2 bases, J lost 7 bases, and 7 bases stayed unmatched. CDR3 length: 14 residues. CDR3 bases: TGTGCCAGCAGTTACCCCGGCGGGAGCTGGACCCAGTACTTC. This sequence encodes CASSYPGGSWTQYF.

The chain is built from TRBV19 and TRBJ2-6, with a possible D match to TRBD1 (5 bases). This CDR3 has 17 residues. Germline lookup yields CDR1 LNHDA and CDR2 SQIVND (reference sequence). V was shortened by 3 bases and J by 0 bases, with 12 bases between the two germline ends. The CDR3 DNA reads TGTGCCAGTAGTATCGGTCACAGGAGCTCTGGGGCCAACGTCCTGACTTTC. It yields the protein CASSIGHRSSGANVLTF.

This chain uses TRBV7-3 with TRBJ2-1, with D possibly being TRBD2 (5 bases). Germline CDR1 reads SGHTA; CDR2 reads FQGTGA. Trimming took 4 bases from V and 12 from J, leaving 16 bases between them. This CDR3 has 13 residues. CDR3 residues: CASSYGTPEGQFF. CDR3 DNA: TGTGCCAGCAGCTACGGAACCCCCGAGGGGCAGTTCTTC. The full variable domain, rest sourced from reference TRBV7-3 and TRBJ2-1, is GAGVSQTPSNKVTEKGKYVELRCDPISGHTALYWYRQSLGQGPEFLIYFQGTGAADDSGLPNDRFFAVRPEGSVSTLKIQRTERGDSAVYLCASSYGTPEGQFFGPGTRLTVL.

This rearrangement joins TRBV6-8 to TRBJ2-1, with TRBD1 matching 10 bases. CDR1 and CDR2 from the germline V gene are MNHGY and SAAAGT. The CDR3 consists of 17 residues. V gave up 4 bases and J gave up 5 bases; unmatched junction bases: 11. The CDR3 here is CASSSKARDRGNNEQFF. The CDR3 nucleotides are TGTGCCAGCAGTTCTAAAGCCCGGGACAGGGGCAACAATGAGCAGTTCTTC.

The rearrangement uses TRBV18 and TRBJ2-3, with a weak D call TRBD2 (5 bases). Per the germline V gene, CDR1 is KGHSH and CDR2 is LQKENI. The V end lost 2 bases, the J end lost 1 base, and 10 bases lay between the germline ends. This CDR3 contains 15 residues. The CDR3 region has the DNA TGTGCCAGCTCACCAATTAGCGCGGGCACAGATACGCAGTATTTT. It yields the protein CASSPISAGTDTQYF.

Details on this clone: Other DNA sequences in this specimen translate into the identical CDR3. The rearrangement links TRBV2 to TRBJ1-6; possibly TRBD1 for D (6 bases). V lost 6 bases and J 4 bases, leaving 10 bases between the germline ends. This CDR3 contains 14 residues. Germline CDR1 reads SNHLY; CDR2 reads FYNNEI. The CDR3, as DNA: TGTGCCAGCAGGGAACAGGGATATAATTCACCCCTCCACTTT. Translating it yields CASREQGYNSPLHF.

The chain uses TRBV19 and TRBJ1-2; D is possibly TRBD1 (6 bases). This CDR3 spans 13 amino acids. Germline V gene data show CDR1 as LNHDA and CDR2 as SQIVND (reference sequence). Trimming removed 6 bases at V and 6 bases at J, with 14 bases between. CDR3 nucleotide sequence: TGTGCCAGTAGCAAAGACAGGAAGGATGGCTACACCTTC. This encodes CASSKDRKDGYTF.

This chain uses TRBV5-1 with TRBJ1-1; D uncertain. Germline V gives CDR1 SGHRS, CDR2 YFSETQ. The ends were cut back, 0 bases at V and 2 bases at J, with 8 bases in the middle. This CDR3 region has 14 residues. The CDR3 sequence is CASSLGPENTEAFF. The CDR3, as DNA: TGCGCCAGCAGCTTGGGTCCAGAAAACACTGAAGCTTTCTTT.

In DNA form, the CDR3 reads TGTGCCAGCAGCCCGGGACAGGATAGCAATCAGCCCCAGCATTTT. It translates to CASSPGQDSNQPQHF. V usage is TRBV2 and J usage is TRBJ1-5; 8 positions match TRBD1. V was clipped by 6 bases and J by 0 bases; unmatched bases: 4. The germline V gene has CDR1 SNHLY and CDR2 FYNNEI. The CDR3 has 15 amino acids.

The chain links TRBV2 to TRBJ1-1; no clear D gene. Germline assignment: CDR1 SNHLY and CDR2 FYNNEI. This CDR3 spans 12 amino acids. V was clipped by 9 bases and J by 4 bases, with 12 bases between them. CDR3 loop: CASRIGGTEAFF. For the CDR3, the DNA is TGTGCCAGTCGGATCGGCGGCACTGAAGCTTTCTTT.

The chain uses TRBV27 and TRBJ1-1; TRBD1 might be the D (6 bases). Between the trimmed V and J ends, which lost 6 bases and 4 bases, there was a span of 18 bases. This CDR3 spans 15 amino acids. Germline values: CDR1 MNHEY, CDR2 SMNVEV (reference sequence). The CDR3 reads CASRRGGAVGTEAFF. As DNA, the CDR3 is TGTGCCAGCAGGCGGGGGGGGGCGGTCGGCACTGAAGCTTTCTTT.

The CDR3 spells CASGLTSPTVSQPQHF. The DNA of the CDR3 is TGTGCTAGTGGTTTGACTTCTCCCACAGTTAGTCAGCCCCAGCATTTT. The V call is TRBV12-5, the J call TRBJ1-5; D gene uncertain. Germline V gives CDR1 LGHNT, CDR2 FRNRAP. CDR3 length equals 16 residues. V was cut by 2 bases and J by 6 bases, with 17 bases left in between.

About this clone itself: Additional DNA sequences in this sample encode the identical CDR3. The V and J genes are TRBV2 and TRBJ1-2; D unclear. The CDR3 is 13 residues long. From germline, CDR1 is SNHLY and CDR2 FYNNEI. The V end was cut by 4 bases, the J end by 0 bases, with 6 bases between. The CDR3 spells CASSVQSNYGYTF. The CDR3 DNA follows: TGTGCCAGCAGTGTACAGTCTAACTATGGCTACACCTTC. Using reference TRBV2 and TRBJ1-2 for the parts outside the CDR3, the full variable domain is EPEVTQTPSHQVTQMGQEVILRCVPISNHLYFYWYRQILGQKVEFLVSFYNNEISEKSEIFDDQFSVERPDGSNFTLKIRSTKLEDSAMYFCASSVQSNYGYTFGSGTRLTVV.

The chain is built from TRBV10-3 and TRBJ2-3; TRBD2 aligns across 7 bases. CDR1 and CDR2 from the germline V gene are ENHRY and SYGVKD. The CDR3 totals 12 residues. Germline trimming cut 10 bases from V and 8 bases from J; bases unmatched to any gene: 9. CDR3 in DNA: TGTGCCAGCCAGCCCGGCGGGAGTACGCAGTATTTT. This codes for CASQPGGSTQYF.

This clone was seen only a few times. V gene TRBV5-4 combines with J gene TRBJ1-1, with TRBD1 identical over 7 bases. The CDR3 runs to 13 residues. In germline, CDR1 is SGHNT, CDR2 YYREEE (reference sequence). The trim removed 7 bases at V and 1 base at J, leaving 4 bases unmatched. The CDR3 DNA is TGTGCCAGCCGACAGGGTGGGAACACTGAAGCTTTCTTT. Its translation is CASRQGGNTEAFF.

J is TRBJ2-5 and V is TRBV5-4; TRBD2 matches 8 bases. The CDR3 totals 17 residues. Germline V gives CDR1 SGHNT, CDR2 YYREEE (reference sequence). Trimming removed 3 bases from V and 0 bases from J; junction bases left unmatched: 10. This CDR3 is CASSSGALAGHQETQYF. CDR3 DNA: TGTGCCAGCAGCTCTGGAGCGCTAGCGGGCCACCAAGAGACCCAGTACTTC.

V usage is TRBV27 and J usage is TRBJ1-2, with D possibly being TRBD1 (5 bases). CDR3 length: 13 residues. Germline CDR1 reads MNHEY; CDR2 reads SMNVEV (reference sequence). The germline V and J ends were trimmed by 3 bases and 6 bases, with 11 bases remaining between them. The CDR3 sequence: CASSFRARDGYTF. CDR3 nucleotides: TGTGCCAGCAGTTTCCGAGCCAGGGATGGCTACACCTTC.

The chain uses TRBV12-3 or TRBV12-4 and TRBJ2-1; 11 nucleotides line up with TRBD2. Trimming took 5 bases from V and 14 from J; bases not matched to a gene: 8. The length of the CDR3 is 13 residues. The CDR3, as DNA: TGTGCCAGCAGTCCGCTAGCGGGGGGTGGGGAGTTCTTC. This translates into CASSPLAGGGEFF.

J is TRBJ1-5 and V is TRBV28, with TRBD1 as a possible D gene (5 bases). V lost 3 bases, J lost 1 base, and 10 bases lay in between. The CDR3 spans 15 residues. From germline, CDR1 is MDHEN and CDR2 SYDVKM. The CDR3 sequence: CASSFSRGSNQPQHF. CDR3 sequence (DNA): TGTGCCAGCAGTTTTAGTCGGGGGAGCAATCAGCCCCAGCATTTT.